The present T cell receptor (beta chain) was sequenced within a study of blood T cell repertoires in COVID-19 (dated by TCRdb to the early 2020s). Background for the entire study: Samples from collaborators originated in the United States, Italy and Spain and spanned both the acute and convalescent phases of COVID-19. The prospective study material was composed of cDNA or gDNA derived from T cells, B-cell-depleted T cells, or PBMCs. Subjects who had been exposed to COVID-19, were actively infected with it, or had recovered from it provided the deeply sampled blood TCRbeta repertoires that made up the dataset. The repertoires were released in a freely available public database meant as a resource for research on the immune response to SARS-CoV-2. The samples were drawn from the first 160 participants of the ongoing ImmuneRACE study and from over 950 subjects provided by 6 global collaborators. Sample metadata almost always included a de-identified subject ID, COVID-19 status, age in years and sex. Where available, HLA class I and class II types were obtained from metadata supplied by the sample provider rather than from assay-based typing.

At the junction V is shortened by 1 base and J by 6 bases, with 11 bases in between. Looking up the germline V gene (reference sequence) yields CDR1 SEHNR and CDR2 FQNEAQ. CDR3 length: 14 amino acids, cysteine to phenylalanine. Just the 42-base CDR3 DNA is kept, in frame starting at base 1. Each collaborating institution followed its own protocols to collect whole blood in K2EDTA tubes. For TCRbeta analysis, collaborator samples were shipped as frozen whole blood, as isolated PBMCs, or as DNA extracted from either sample type. Remarks on this clone: Which antigen it targets is not known. No per-base quality is available; no much larger clone lies one base away.

The research as a whole found: How much clinical and demographic metadata was included differed by source and by participant, and the metadata was provided uncurated.

TCRbeta CDR3 regions were amplified from genomic DNA using the immunoSEQ Assay, a bias-controlled multiplex PCR. The paper's processing steps were these. Within the assay, amplification of reference gene primers was used to estimate how many nucleated cells each sample contained. Sequence reads were collapsed and filtered to measure the absolute abundance of every unique TCRbeta CDR3 rearrangement. Productive Simpson clonality was computed per sample as the square root of Simpson's diversity index over productive rearrangements. Here the immuneACCESS table is served through TCRdb, limited to in-frame sequences with V and J called. Missing clones are a known gap in these copies; in checked studies unresolved V genes cover under half, and the rest lacks a known reason. The DNA was the basis for D and trimming; V, J and clone size are from that table. The sample contains approximately 52,000 clones, approximately 90% of them found a single time. The ten biggest clones cover around 3.1% of the sample.

This clonotype was sampled from a man between 50 and 59 years old with acute or convalescent COVID-19. This chain is built from TRBV7-9 and TRBJ2-3; TRBD2 is a possible D gene, resting on 6 matching bases. The specimen was peripheral blood. The CDR3 protein: CASSLGGGADTQYF. DNA sequence: TGTGCCAGCAGCTTAGGGGGCGGGGCCGATACGCAGTATTTT.